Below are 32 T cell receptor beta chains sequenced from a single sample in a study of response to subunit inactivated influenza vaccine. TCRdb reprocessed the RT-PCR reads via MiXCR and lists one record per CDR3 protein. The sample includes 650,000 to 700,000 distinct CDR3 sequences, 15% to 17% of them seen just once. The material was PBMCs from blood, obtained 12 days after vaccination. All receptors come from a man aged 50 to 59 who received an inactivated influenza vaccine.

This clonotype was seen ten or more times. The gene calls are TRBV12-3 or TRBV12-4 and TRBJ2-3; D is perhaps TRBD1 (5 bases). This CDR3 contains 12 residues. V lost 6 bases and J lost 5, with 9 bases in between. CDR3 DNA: TGTGCCAGCAGGGGGCGAGGAGATACGCAGTATTTT. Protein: CASRGRGDTQYF.

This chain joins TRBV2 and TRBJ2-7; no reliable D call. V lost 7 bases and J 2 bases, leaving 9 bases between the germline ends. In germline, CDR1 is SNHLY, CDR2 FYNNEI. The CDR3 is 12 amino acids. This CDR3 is CASTLLTYEQYF. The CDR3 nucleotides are TGTGCCAGCACCCTGTTGACCTACGAGCAGTACTTC.

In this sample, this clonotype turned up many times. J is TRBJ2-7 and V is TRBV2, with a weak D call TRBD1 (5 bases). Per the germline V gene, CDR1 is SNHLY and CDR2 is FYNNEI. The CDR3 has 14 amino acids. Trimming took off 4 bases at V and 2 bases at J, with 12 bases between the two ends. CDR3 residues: CASSVGEYAYEQYF. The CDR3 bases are TGTGCCAGCAGTGTAGGGGAATACGCCTACGAGCAGTACTTC.

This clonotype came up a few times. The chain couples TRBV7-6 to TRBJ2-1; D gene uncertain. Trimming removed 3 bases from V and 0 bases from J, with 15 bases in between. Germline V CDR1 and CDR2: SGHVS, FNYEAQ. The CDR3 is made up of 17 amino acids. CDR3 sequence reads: CASSFETPHSSYNEQFF. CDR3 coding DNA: TGTGCCAGCAGCTTTGAAACTCCCCATAGCTCCTACAATGAGCAGTTCTTC.

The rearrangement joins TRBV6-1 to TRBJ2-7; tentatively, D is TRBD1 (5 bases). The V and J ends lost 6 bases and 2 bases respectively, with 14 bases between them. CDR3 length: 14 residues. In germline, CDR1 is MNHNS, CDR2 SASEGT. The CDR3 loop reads CASRDINRPYEQYF. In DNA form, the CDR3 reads TGTGCCAGCAGGGACATAAACAGGCCCTACGAGCAGTACTTC.

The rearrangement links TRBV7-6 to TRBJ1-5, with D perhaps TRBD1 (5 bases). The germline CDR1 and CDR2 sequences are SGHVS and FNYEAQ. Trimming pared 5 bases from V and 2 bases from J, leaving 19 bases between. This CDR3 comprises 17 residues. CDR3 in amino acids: CASSPERGSWGNQPQHF. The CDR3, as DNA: TGTGCCAGCAGCCCGGAAAGGGGCAGCTGGGGCAATCAGCCCCAGCATTTT. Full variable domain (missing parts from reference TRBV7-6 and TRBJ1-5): GAGVSQSPRYKVTKRGQDVALRCDPISGHVSLYWYRQALGQGPEFLTYFNYEAQQDKSGLPNDRFSAERPEGSISTLTIQRTEQRDSAMYRCASSPERGSWGNQPQHFGDGTRLSIL.

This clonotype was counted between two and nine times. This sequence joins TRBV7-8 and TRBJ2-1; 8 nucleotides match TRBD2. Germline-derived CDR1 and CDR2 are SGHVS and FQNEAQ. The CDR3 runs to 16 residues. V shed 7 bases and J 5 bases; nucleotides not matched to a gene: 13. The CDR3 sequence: CASTPGREVSNNEQFF. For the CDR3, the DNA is TGTGCCAGCACTCCGGGGCGGGAGGTTAGCAACAATGAGCAGTTCTTC.

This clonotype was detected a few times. Here the CDR3 DNA reads TGTGCCAGCAGTGACGATCCGGGGTCTAATTCACCCCTCCACTTT. Protein product: CASSDDPGSNSPLHF. The rearrangement joins TRBV6-4 to TRBJ1-6; D not resolved. The CDR3 spans 15 residues. Trimming took 2 bases from V and 6 from J, leaving 11 bases between them. CDR1 is MRHNA and CDR2 is SNTAGT in the germline V gene.

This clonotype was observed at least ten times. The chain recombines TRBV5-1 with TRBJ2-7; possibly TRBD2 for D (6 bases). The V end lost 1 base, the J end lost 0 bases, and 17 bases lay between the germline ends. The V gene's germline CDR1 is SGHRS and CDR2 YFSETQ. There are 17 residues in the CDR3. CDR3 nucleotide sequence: TGCGCCAGCAGCTTGAGAGTAGGAGGGTCTAGCTCCTACGAGCAGTACTTC. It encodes CASSLRVGGSSSYEQYF.

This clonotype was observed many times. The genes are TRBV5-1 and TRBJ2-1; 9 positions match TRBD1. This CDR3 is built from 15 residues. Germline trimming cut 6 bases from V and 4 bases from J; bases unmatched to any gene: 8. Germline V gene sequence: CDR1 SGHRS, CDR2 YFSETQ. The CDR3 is CASTKGQGIYNEQFF. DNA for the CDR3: TGCGCCAGCACCAAGGGACAGGGAATATACAATGAGCAGTTCTTC.

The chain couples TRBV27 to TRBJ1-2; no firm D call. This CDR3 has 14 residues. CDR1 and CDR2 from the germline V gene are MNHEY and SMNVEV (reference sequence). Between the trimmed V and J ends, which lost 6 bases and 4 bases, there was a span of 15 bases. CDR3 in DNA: TGTGCCAGCAGATTTAGAGGGTACGGCTATGGCTACACCTTC. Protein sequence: CASRFRGYGYGYTF.

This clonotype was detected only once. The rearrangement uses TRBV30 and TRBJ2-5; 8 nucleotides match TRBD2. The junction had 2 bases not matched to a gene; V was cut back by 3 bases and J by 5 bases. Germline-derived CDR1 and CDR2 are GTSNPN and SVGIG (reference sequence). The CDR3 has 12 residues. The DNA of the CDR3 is TGTGCCTGGAGAGCTAGCGGGGAGACCCAGTACTTC. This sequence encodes CAWRASGETQYF.

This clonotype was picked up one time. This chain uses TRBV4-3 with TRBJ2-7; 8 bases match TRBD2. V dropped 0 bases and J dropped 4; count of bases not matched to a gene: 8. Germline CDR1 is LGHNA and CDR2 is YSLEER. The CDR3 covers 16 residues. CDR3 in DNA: TGCGCCAGCAGCCAAGATAGTCGGGGGGGCGTTTACGAGCAGTACTTC. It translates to CASSQDSRGGVYEQYF.

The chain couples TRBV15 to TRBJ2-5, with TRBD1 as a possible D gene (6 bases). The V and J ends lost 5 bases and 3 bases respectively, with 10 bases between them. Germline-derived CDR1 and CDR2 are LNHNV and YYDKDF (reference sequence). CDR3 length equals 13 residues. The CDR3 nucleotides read TGTGCCACCAGCGACAGGCGGGAAGAGACCCAGTACTTC. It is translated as CATSDRREETQYF.

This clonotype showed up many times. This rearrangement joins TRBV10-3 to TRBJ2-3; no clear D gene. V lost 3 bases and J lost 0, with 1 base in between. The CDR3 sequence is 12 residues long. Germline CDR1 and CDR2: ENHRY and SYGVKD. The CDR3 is CAISDSTDTQYF. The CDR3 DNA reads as TGTGCCATCAGTGACAGCACAGATACGCAGTATTTT.

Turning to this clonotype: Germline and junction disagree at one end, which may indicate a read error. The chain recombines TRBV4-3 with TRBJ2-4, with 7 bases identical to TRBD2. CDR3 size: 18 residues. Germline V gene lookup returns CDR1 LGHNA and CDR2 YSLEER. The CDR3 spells CASSQDHPPREARNIQYF. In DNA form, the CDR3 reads TGCGCCAGCAGCCAAGATCACCCACCCCGGGAGGCCAGAAACATTCAGTACTTC.

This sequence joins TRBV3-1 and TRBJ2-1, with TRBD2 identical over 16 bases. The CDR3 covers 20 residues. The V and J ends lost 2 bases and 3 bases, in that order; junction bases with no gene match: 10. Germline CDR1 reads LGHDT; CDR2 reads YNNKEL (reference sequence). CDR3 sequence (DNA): TGTGCCAGCAGCCAAAGAACCGGGACTAGCGGGAGGGGGGTCTACAATGAGCAGTTCTTC. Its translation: CASSQRTGTSGRGVYNEQFF.

The CDR3, as DNA: TGTGCCAGCCTCTCCTCTTGGGCTGGTGAGCAGTTCTTC. This gives the protein CASLSSWAGEQFF. The chain uses TRBV12-3 or TRBV12-4 and TRBJ2-1; no clear D gene. V lost 8 bases, J lost 9 bases, and 17 bases lay in between. This CDR3 comprises 13 residues.

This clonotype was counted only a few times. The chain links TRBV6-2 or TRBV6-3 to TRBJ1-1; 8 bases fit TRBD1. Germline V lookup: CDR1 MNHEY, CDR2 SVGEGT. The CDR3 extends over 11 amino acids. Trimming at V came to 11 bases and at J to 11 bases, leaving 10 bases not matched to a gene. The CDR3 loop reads CAVHQGAGAFF. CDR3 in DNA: TGTGCCGTTCATCAGGGGGCCGGGGCTTTCTTT.

CDR3 region: CASSGFRYRTSGNDNEQFF. DNA for the CDR3: TGTGCCAGCAGCGGATTTCGATACCGGACTAGCGGGAACGACAATGAGCAGTTCTTC. V and J are TRBV9 and TRBJ2-1; 12 nucleotides align to TRBD2. The CDR3 runs to 19 residues. Unmatched junction bases numbered 15, after V lost 3 bases and J lost 5 bases. CDR1 and CDR2 from the germline V gene are SGDLS and YYNGEE.

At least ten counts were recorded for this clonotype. The CDR3, as DNA: TGCAGCGTTGAAATGGGGGGACCGAAGTACTTC. As protein: CSVEMGGPKYF. V gene TRBV29-1 combines with J gene TRBJ2-5; the D gene is possibly TRBD2 (6 bases). Trimming stripped 2 bases from V and 12 bases from J, with 13 bases between. Germline loops: CDR1 SQVTM, CDR2 ANQGSEA. CDR3 length: 11 residues.

The CDR3 region has the DNA TGTGCCAGCACCATAGACCGCACCGGTGGGAATGAGCAGTTCTTC. Translating it yields CASTIDRTGGNEQFF. The chain has TRBV2 and TRBJ2-1; D is unclear. This CDR3 has 15 residues. Trimming shortened V by 7 bases and J by 7 bases, and 20 bases separated the two germline ends. CDR1 and CDR2 (germline): SNHLY, FYNNEI.

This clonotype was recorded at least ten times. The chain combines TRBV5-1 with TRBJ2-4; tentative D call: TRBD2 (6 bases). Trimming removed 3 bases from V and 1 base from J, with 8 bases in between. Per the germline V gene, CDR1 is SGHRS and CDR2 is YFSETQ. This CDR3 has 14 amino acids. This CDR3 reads CASSSGGAKNIQYF. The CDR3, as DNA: TGCGCCAGCAGCTCCGGGGGTGCCAAAAACATTCAGTACTTC. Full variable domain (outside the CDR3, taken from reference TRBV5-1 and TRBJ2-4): KAGVTQTPRYLIKTRGQQVTLSCSPISGHRSVSWYQQTPGQGLQFLFEYFSETQRNKGNFPGRFSGRQFSNSRSEMNVSTLELGDSALYLCASSSGGAKNIQYFGAGTRLSVL.

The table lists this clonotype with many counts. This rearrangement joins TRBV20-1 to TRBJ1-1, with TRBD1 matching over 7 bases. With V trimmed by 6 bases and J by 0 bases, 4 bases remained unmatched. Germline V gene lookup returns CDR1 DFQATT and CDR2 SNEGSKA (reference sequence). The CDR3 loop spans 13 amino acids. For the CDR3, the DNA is TGCAGTGCCCGACAGGGCGTGAACACTGAAGCTTTCTTT. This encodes CSARQGVNTEAFF.

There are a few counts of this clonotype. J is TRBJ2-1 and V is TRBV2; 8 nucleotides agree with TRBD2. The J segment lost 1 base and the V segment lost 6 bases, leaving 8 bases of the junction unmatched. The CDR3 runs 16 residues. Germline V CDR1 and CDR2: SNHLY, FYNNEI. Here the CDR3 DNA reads TGTGCCAGCAGCGCAGGAAGCGGGAGTTCCTACAATGAGCAGTTCTTC. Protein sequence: CASSAGSGSSYNEQFF.

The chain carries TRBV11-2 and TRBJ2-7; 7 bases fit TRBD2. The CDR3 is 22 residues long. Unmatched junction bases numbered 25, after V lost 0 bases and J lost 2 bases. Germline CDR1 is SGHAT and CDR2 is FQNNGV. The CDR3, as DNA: TGTGCCAGCAGCTTAGATGAGGAGTATCGCGGGGGTCAGGGATCGGCGCCCTACGAGCAGTACTTC. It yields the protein CASSLDEEYRGGQGSAPYEQYF.

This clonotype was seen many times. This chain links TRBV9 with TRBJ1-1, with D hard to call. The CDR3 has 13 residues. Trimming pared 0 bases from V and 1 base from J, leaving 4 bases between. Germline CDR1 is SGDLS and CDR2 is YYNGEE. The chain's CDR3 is CASSVEGNTEAFF. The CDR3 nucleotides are TGTGCCAGCAGCGTAGAAGGGAACACTGAAGCTTTCTTT.

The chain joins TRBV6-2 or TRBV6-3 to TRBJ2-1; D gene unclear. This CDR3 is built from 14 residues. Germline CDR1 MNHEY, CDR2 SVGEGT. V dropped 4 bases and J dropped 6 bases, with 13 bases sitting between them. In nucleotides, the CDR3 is TGTGCCAGCAGTTTCTCGACTCCTTCCAATGAGCAGTTCTTC. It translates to CASSFSTPSNEQFF.

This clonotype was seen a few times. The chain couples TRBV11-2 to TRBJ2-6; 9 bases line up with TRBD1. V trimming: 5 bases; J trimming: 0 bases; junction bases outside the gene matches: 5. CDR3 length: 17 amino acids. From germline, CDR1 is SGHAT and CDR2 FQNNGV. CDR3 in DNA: TGTGCCAGCAGCCCGGGACAGGGCTACTCTGGGGCCAACGTCCTGACTTTC. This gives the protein CASSPGQGYSGANVLTF.

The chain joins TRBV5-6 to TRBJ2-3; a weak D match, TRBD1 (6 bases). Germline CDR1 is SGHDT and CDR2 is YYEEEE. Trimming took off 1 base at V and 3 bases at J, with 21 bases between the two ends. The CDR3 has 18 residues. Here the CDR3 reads CASSLSSYRVFSTDTQYF. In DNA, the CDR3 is TGTGCCAGCAGCTTGTCCTCCTACAGGGTCTTTTCGACAGATACGCAGTATTTT.

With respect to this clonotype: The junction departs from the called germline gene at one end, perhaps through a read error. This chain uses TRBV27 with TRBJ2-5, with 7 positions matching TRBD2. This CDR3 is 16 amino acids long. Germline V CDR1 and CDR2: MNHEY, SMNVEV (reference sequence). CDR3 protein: CTSSLWSSGNQETQYF. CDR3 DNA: TGTACCAGCAGTTTATGGTCTAGCGGCAATCAAGAGACCCAGTACTTC.

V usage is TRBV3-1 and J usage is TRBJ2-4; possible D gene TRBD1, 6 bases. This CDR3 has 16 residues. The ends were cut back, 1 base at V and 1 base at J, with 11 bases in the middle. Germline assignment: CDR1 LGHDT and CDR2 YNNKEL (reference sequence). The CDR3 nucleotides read TGTGCCAGCAGCCAAGGTGGGACAATCGCCAAAAACATTCAGTACTTC. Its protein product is CASSQGGTIAKNIQYF.